The 23 T cell receptor beta chains given below trace back to one sample, sequenced in a study of blood T cell repertoires in COVID-19. Only in-frame clones appear in the TCRdb table, and some are missing; sequencing was by immunoSEQ multiplex PCR. The sample includes roughly 140,000 clones, approximately 85% of them seen just once. The sample consisted of peripheral blood. All receptors derive from a woman aged 55-69 years with COVID-19, enrolled during active disease.

This clone was observed a few times. Other DNA sequences in the same sample also yield this CDR3. The chain carries TRBV6-5 and TRBJ1-1, with a weak D call TRBD1 (6 bases). Germline V gene lookup returns CDR1 MNHEY and CDR2 SVGAGI. This CDR3 region has 15 residues. V dropped 4 bases and J dropped 1 base, with 13 bases sitting between them. CDR3 sequence (DNA): TGTGCCAGCAGTTCGGCGGGAGGGGGGAACACTGAAGCTTTCTTT. It yields the protein CASSSAGGGNTEAFF.

The chain couples TRBV7-9 to TRBJ2-7, with a tentative D call TRBD2 (6 bases). The CDR3 extends over 16 amino acids. Deletions cut 4 bases from V and 0 bases from J, with 16 bases between. CDR1 is SEHNR and CDR2 is FQNEAQ in the germline V gene (reference sequence). Written as DNA, the CDR3 is TGTGCCAGCAGCTACTACGGCGGGGTAAGCTCCTACGAGCAGTACTTC. It yields the protein CASSYYGGVSSYEQYF.

This chain links TRBV19 with TRBJ2-3; TRBD2 matches 14 bases. Looked up from germline, CDR1 is LNHDA and CDR2 is SQIVND (reference sequence). J gave up 4 bases and V 6 bases, and 6 bases lay outside the gene matches. The CDR3 runs to 16 residues. The CDR3 DNA sequence: TGTGCCAGTAGCGGGACTAGCGGGAGCTTCCCAGATACGCAGTATTTT. It specifies CASSGTSGSFPDTQYF. Based on the CDR3 plus reference TRBV19 and TRBJ2-3, the full variable domain is DGGITQSPKYLFRKEGQNVTLSCEQNLNHDAMYWYRQDPGQGLRLIYYSQIVNDFQKGDIAEGYSVSREKKESFPLTVTSAQKNPTAFYLCASSGTSGSFPDTQYFGPGTRLTVL.

The chain couples TRBV5-1 to TRBJ2-1, with 7 bases fitting TRBD2. The germline V gene encodes CDR1 SGHRS and CDR2 YFSETQ. CDR3 length: 14 amino acids. Unmatched junction bases numbered 8, after V lost 4 bases and J lost 7 bases. The CDR3 DNA reads as TGCGCCAGCAGCCCCTGGGGAGGGGATAATGAGCAGTTCTTC. This codes for CASSPWGGDNEQFF.

The chain employs TRBV12-3 or TRBV12-4 and TRBJ1-6; D is unclear. The CDR3 is made up of 13 amino acids. Between the trimmed V and J ends, which lost 2 bases and 10 bases, there was a span of 9 bases. The CDR3 sequence is CASSLRVSSPLHF. The CDR3 bases are TGTGCCAGCAGTTTACGGGTTTCCTCACCCCTCCACTTT.

This clone was counted a single time. The chain carries TRBV7-9 and TRBJ2-3; D gene ambiguous. The germline V gene has CDR1 SEHNR and CDR2 FQNEAQ (reference sequence). This CDR3 is built from 14 residues. Trimming left V 4 bases short and J 1 base short, with 9 bases between. The CDR3 reads CASSSSSGTDTQYF. DNA of the CDR3: TGTGCCAGCAGCTCCAGTTCAGGCACAGATACGCAGTATTTT.

The genes are TRBV29-1 and TRBJ1-1; D ambiguous. Trimming took 6 bases from V and 7 from J, leaving 9 bases between them. This CDR3 has 10 residues. Germline V gives CDR1 SQVTM, CDR2 ANQGSEA. The CDR3 DNA reads TGCAGCGTCCAAGGACTTGAAGCTTTCTTT. Its translation: CSVQGLEAFF.

The genes are TRBV21-1 and TRBJ1-1; TRBD1, as called in the table, went unchecked against the DNA. TRBV21-1 is a pseudogene locus. This CDR3 is 17 amino acids long. The CDR3 protein is CASSINLIRDTYTEAFF. The CDR3 region has the DNA TGTGCCAGCAGCATAAACTTAATACGGGACACCTACACTGAAGCTTTCTTT.

This sequence joins TRBV19 and TRBJ1-2, with D tentatively TRBD1 (5 bases). The germline V gene encodes CDR1 LNHDA and CDR2 SQIVND (reference sequence). The CDR3 is 13 amino acids. Trimming removed 9 bases from V and 8 bases from J, with 19 bases in between. The CDR3 region has the DNA TGTGCCAGCCGGAGGGACGGCCTATGGGGCTACACCTTC. Amino acids: CASRRDGLWGYTF.

A single count supports this clone. One end of the junction varies from germline; a read error may be responsible. The genes are TRBV6-6 and TRBJ1-1; D unclear. The length of the CDR3 is 14 residues. The V gene's germline CDR1 is MNHNY and CDR2 SVGAGI (reference sequence). CDR3 DNA: TGTGCCAGCAGTTACTTATCCGTAAACAGTGAAGCTTTCTTT. Encoded protein: CASSYLSVNSEAFF.

J is TRBJ1-5 and V is TRBV5-6; TRBD1 agrees at 8 bases. V gave up 3 bases and J gave up 6 bases; unmatched junction bases: 14. The CDR3 is 17 residues long. Germline V gene data show CDR1 as SGHDT and CDR2 as YYEEEE. The CDR3 nucleotides read TGTGCCAGCAGCTCGACAGGGGACCTTGTAATGGGTCAGCCCCAGCATTTT. Translation gives CASSSTGDLVMGQPQHF.

This clone occurred once. J is TRBJ1-1 and V is TRBV3-1 (or the pseudogene TRBV3-2); no clear D gene. The V end lost 1 base, the J end lost 1 base, and 13 bases lay between the germline ends. From germline, CDR1 is LGHDT and CDR2 YNNKEL (reference sequence). The CDR3 runs 16 residues. The CDR3 sequence is CASSQARGGQNTEAFF. The DNA for the CDR3 is TGTGCCAGCAGCCAAGCTCGGGGAGGTCAGAACACTGAAGCTTTCTTT.

This clone has more than one count but fewer than ten. The chain recombines TRBV7-3 with TRBJ2-3; 7 bases match TRBD2. The V and J ends lost 0 bases and 2 bases, in that order; junction bases with no gene match: 11. Germline V CDR1 and CDR2: SGHTA, FQGTGA. The CDR3 consists of 18 residues. The CDR3 protein is CASSLTGSGGGVTDTQYF. The CDR3 DNA sequence: TGTGCCAGCAGCTTAACGGGTTCCGGCGGGGGAGTCACAGATACGCAGTATTTT.

The chain carries TRBV7-2 and TRBJ2-2, with D possibly TRBD1 on 7 matching bases. This CDR3 is 15 amino acids long. Germline lookup yields CDR1 SGHTA and CDR2 FQGNSA. Between the trimmed V and J ends, which lost 3 bases and 3 bases, there was a span of 11 bases. CDR3 region: CASSFAGTDTGELFF. CDR3 DNA sequence: TGTGCCAGCAGCTTTGCGGGGACAGACACCGGGGAGCTGTTTTTT.

This chain's CDR3 is CASSPGRSNEKLFF. The CDR3 bases are TGCGCCAGCAGCCCCGGCAGGTCTAATGAAAAACTGTTTTTT. This rearrangement joins TRBV5-1 to TRBJ1-4; D is unclear. This CDR3 has 14 residues. V lost 4 bases and J lost 3, with 10 bases in between. The V gene's germline CDR1 is SGHRS and CDR2 YFSETQ.

A few counts support this clone. The J gene is TRBJ1-2, the V gene TRBV7-2, with a possible D match to TRBD1 (6 bases). V was pared by 4 bases and J by 8 bases, with 20 bases between. CDR1 is SGHTA and CDR2 is FQGNSA in the germline V gene. The CDR3 consists of 15 residues. The CDR3 sequence: CASSSRGSSPKGYTF. The CDR3 DNA reads TGTGCCAGCAGCTCGAGGGGGAGTAGTCCTAAGGGCTACACCTTC. Drawing the rest from reference TRBV7-2 and TRBJ1-2, the complete variable domain is GAGVSQSPSNKVTEKGKDVELRCDPISGHTALYWYRQSLGQGLEFLIYFQGNSAPDKSGLPSDRFSAERTGGSVSTLTIQRTQQEDSAVYLCASSSRGSSPKGYTFGSGTRLTVV.

J is TRBJ1-5 and V is TRBV6-5; 10 bases match TRBD1. The length of the CDR3 is 15 residues. The V and J ends lost 6 bases and 4 bases, in that order; junction bases with no gene match: 6. Germline values: CDR1 MNHEY, CDR2 SVGAGI. The CDR3 loop reads CASSDRGRGNQPQHF. DNA for the CDR3: TGTGCCAGCAGCGACAGGGGGCGGGGGAATCAGCCCCAGCATTTT.

The chain recombines TRBV18 with TRBJ1-1, with D possibly matching TRBD1 (6 bases). The CDR3 loop spans 13 amino acids. Germline V CDR1 and CDR2: KGHSH, LQKENI. V was cut by 3 bases and J by 7 bases, with 12 bases left in between. The CDR3 nucleotides read TGTGCCAGCTCACCCACAGGGATTGGTGAAGCTTTCTTT. Translated: CASSPTGIGEAFF.

V and J are TRBV7-8 and TRBJ2-3; 14 bases map to TRBD2. CDR1 is SGHVS, CDR2 FQNEAQ, per germline. There are 19 residues in the CDR3. V was pared by 5 bases and J by 0 bases, with 10 bases of the junction left unmatched. The DNA for the CDR3 is TGTGCCAGCAGCCCGAGTCTTGGACTAGCGGGGGGTAGCACAGATACGCAGTATTTT. Protein product: CASSPSLGLAGGSTDTQYF.

This clone was seen only a few times. The rearrangement links TRBV5-5 to TRBJ2-6; D is possibly TRBD1 (6 bases). Trimming pared 4 bases from V and 0 bases from J, leaving 20 bases between. The CDR3 is 19 amino acids. The germline V gene has CDR1 SGHKS and CDR2 YYEKEE (reference sequence). CDR3 sequence reads: CASSPNTDRMVSGANVLTF. The CDR3 nucleotides read TGTGCCAGCAGCCCGAATACGGACAGAATGGTCTCTGGGGCCAACGTCCTGACTTTC.

The chain has TRBV10-3 and TRBJ2-1; possibly TRBD1 for D (6 bases). This CDR3 is built from 11 residues. V lost 10 bases, J lost 7 bases, and 11 bases lay in between. Per germline, CDR1 ENHRY and CDR2 SYGVKD. CDR3 bases: TGTGCCACTCAAGGGGGTAATGAGCAGTTCTTC. Residues: CATQGGNEQFF.

This chain joins TRBV19 and TRBJ1-1; D is ambiguous. The CDR3 spans 16 residues. Trimming stripped 5 bases from V and 0 bases from J, with 16 bases between. Germline-derived CDR1 and CDR2 are LNHDA and SQIVND (reference sequence). The CDR3 bases are TGTGCCAGTAGTCCAAGAGGACCGGGGATGAACACTGAAGCTTTCTTT. Translated, it gives CASSPRGPGMNTEAFF.

The chain links TRBV11-2 to TRBJ1-2; D possibly corresponds to TRBD1 (6 bases). Trimming stripped 5 bases from V and 6 bases from J, with 22 bases between. This CDR3 has 16 amino acids. The germline V gene encodes CDR1 SGHAT and CDR2 FQNNGV. The CDR3 DNA reads as TGTGCCAGCAGCCCCCTCCGGGGGGGGGCGCATGATGGCTACACCTTC. Translating it yields CASSPLRGGAHDGYTF. Full variable domain (missing parts from reference TRBV11-2 and TRBJ1-2): EAGVAQSPRYKIIEKRQSVAFWCNPISGHATLYWYQQILGQGPKLLIQFQNNGVVDDSQLPKDRFSAERLKGVDSTLKIQPAKLEDSAVYLCASSPLRGGAHDGYTFGSGTRLTVV.